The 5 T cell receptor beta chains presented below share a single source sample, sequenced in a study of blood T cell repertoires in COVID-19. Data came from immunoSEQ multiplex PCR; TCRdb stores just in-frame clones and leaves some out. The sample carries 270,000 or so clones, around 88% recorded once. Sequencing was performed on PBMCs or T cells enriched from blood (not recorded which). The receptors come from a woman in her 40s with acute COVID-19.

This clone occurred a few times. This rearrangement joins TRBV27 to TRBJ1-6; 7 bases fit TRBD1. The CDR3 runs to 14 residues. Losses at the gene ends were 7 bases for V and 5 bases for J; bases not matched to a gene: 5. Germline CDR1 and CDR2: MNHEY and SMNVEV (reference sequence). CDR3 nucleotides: TGTGCCAGCACCCGGACAGGTGATAATTCACCCCTCCACTTT. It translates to CASTRTGDNSPLHF.

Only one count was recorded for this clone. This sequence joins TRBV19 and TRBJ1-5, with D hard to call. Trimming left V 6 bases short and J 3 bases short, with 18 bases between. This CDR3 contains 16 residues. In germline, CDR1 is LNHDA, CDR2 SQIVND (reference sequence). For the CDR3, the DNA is TGTGCCAGTAGGGTCACAGCCTCCAGGTTCAATCAGCCCCAGCATTTT. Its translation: CASRVTASRFNQPQHF.

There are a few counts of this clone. CDR3 DNA sequence: TGTGCCAGCAGCCGCGACAGGTCTAGCGATACGCAGTATTTT. Its protein product is CASSRDRSSDTQYF. The chain has TRBV7-3 and TRBJ2-3; D possibly corresponds to TRBD1 (6 bases). CDR3 length: 14 amino acids. V dropped 5 bases and J dropped 6 bases, with 15 bases sitting between them. Germline V CDR1 and CDR2: SGHTA, FQGTGA.

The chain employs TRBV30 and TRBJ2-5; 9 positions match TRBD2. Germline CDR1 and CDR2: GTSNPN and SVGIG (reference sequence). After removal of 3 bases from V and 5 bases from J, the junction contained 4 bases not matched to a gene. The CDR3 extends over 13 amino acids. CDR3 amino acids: CAWRIAGVETQYF. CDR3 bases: TGTGCCTGGAGGATAGCGGGAGTGGAGACCCAGTACTTC.

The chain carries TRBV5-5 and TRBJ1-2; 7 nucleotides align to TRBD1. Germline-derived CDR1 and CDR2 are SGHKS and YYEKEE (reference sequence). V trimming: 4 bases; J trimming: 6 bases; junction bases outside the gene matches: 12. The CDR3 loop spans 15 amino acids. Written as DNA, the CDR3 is TGTGCCAGCAGCAGCTACGACAGGGATTACGATGGCTACACCTTC. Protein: CASSSYDRDYDGYTF.